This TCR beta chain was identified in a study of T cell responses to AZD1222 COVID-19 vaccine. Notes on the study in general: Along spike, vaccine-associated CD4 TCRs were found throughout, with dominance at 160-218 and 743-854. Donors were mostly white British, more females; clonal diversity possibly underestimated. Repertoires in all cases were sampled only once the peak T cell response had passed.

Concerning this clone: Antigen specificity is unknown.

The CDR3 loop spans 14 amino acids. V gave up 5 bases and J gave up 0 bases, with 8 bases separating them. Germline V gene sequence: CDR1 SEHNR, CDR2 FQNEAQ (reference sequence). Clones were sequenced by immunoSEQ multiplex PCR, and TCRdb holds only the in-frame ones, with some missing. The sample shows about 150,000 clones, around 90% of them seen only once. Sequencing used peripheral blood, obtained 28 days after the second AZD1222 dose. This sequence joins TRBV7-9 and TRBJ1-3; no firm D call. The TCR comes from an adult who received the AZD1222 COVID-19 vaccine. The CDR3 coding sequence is TGTGCCAGCAGCCGCAGCACCTCTGGAAACACCATATATTTT. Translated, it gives CASSRSTSGNTIYF.